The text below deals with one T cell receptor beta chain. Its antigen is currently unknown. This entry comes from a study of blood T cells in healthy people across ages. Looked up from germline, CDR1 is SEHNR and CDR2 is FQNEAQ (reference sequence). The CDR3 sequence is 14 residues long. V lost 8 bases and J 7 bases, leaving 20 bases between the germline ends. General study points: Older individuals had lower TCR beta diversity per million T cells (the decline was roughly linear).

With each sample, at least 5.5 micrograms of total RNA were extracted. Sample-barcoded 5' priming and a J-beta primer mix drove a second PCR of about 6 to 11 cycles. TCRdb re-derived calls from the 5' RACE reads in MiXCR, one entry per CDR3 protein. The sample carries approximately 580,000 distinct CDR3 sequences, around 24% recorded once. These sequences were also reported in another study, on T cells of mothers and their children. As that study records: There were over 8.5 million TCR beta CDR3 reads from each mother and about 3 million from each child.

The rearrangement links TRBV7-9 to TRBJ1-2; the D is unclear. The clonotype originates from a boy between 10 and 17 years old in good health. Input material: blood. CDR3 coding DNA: TGTGCCAGCGGCGCAAGGGCCGGACCGGGTGGCTACACCTTC. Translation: CASGARAGPGGYTF.